The T cell receptor (beta chain) under discussion was sequenced for a study of Graves' ophthalmopathy and Graves' hyperthyroidism. A remark on this clonotype: A much larger clone sits a single nucleotide away, making a read error possible.

V shed 4 bases and J shed 4 bases, with 11 bases lying between them. The germline V gene encodes CDR1 MNHNS and CDR2 SASEGT. This CDR3 has 13 residues. Amplification of the TCR beta CDR3 regions used RNA transcripts (as template). HTBI primers were used in a first-round RT-PCR, which preceded a second-round multiplex PCR. In TCRdb, the multiplex PCR reads were re-called with MiXCR into one record per CDR3 protein. Among about 700,000 distinct CDR3 sequences listed, 35% to 50% were seen once. Sequencing was done on a sample of peripheral blood. The receptor was derived from an adult man with Graves' ophthalmopathy. The genes are TRBV6-1 and TRBJ2-7, with D tentatively TRBD2 (6 bases). This CDR3 is CASSGGGEYEQYF. The DNA of the CDR3 is TGTGCCAGCAGTGGAGGCGGGGAGTACGAGCAGTACTTC.